One sample yielded the 20 T cell receptor beta chains listed below, sequenced in a study of blood T cells in healthy people across ages. A second about 6 to 11 cycle PCR used barcoded and J-beta primers. TCRdb independently ran MiXCR on the 5' RACE reads; one entry per CDR3 protein. The data hold about 1.1 million distinct CDR3 sequences, with less than 45% observed a single time. The sequenced sample consisted of blood. Every receptor here comes from a man between 18 and 29 years old in good health.

The rearrangement joins TRBV15 to TRBJ2-3; no definite D call. V was clipped by 8 bases and J by 5 bases, with 11 bases between them. CDR1 is LNHNV and CDR2 is YYDKDF in the germline V gene (reference sequence). This CDR3 region has 12 residues. The CDR3 nucleotides are TGTGCCACCGGTAATCTCCTAGATACGCAGTATTTT. Translation gives CATGNLLDTQYF.

Note on this clonotype: One end of the junction varies from germline; a read error may be responsible. V is TRBV12-3 or TRBV12-4 and J is TRBJ1-2, with 9 bases lining up with TRBD1. The CDR3 is made up of 15 amino acids. In nucleotides, the CDR3 is TGTGCCAACAGTTCCTACAGGGGGCAAAACTATGGCTACACCTTC. It codes for CANSSYRGQNYGYTF.

The gene calls are TRBV12-3 or TRBV12-4 and TRBJ2-1, with D possibly TRBD2 on 5 matching bases. This CDR3 is 12 amino acids long. Trimming removed 5 bases at V and 12 bases at J, with 14 bases between. In DNA form, the CDR3 reads TGTGCCAGCAGTCAGACGGTAGGAGGGCAGTTCTTC. Protein: CASSQTVGGQFF.

This clonotype turned up a few times. The rearrangement joins TRBV20-1 to TRBJ2-4; 7 nucleotides match TRBD1. The CDR3 totals 15 residues. Per the germline V gene, CDR1 is DFQATT and CDR2 is SNEGSKA (reference sequence). Germline trimming cut 0 bases from V and 4 bases from J; bases unmatched to any gene: 6. CDR3: CSAREDRVGKNIQYF. The CDR3 bases are TGCAGTGCTAGAGAAGACAGGGTAGGAAAAAACATTCAGTACTTC.

This clonotype has a handful of counts. V is TRBV5-1 and J is TRBJ2-3, with D hard to call. The germline V gene has CDR1 SGHRS and CDR2 YFSETQ. V was trimmed by 1 base and J by 4 bases, leaving 13 bases between them. CDR3 length: 15 amino acids. CDR3 coding DNA: TGCGCCAGCAGCTTGTCTATAGGGCGACCAGATACGCAGTATTTT. It translates to CASSLSIGRPDTQYF.

The genes are TRBV29-1 and TRBJ1-2; no clear D. CDR3 length: 14 residues. Trimming pared 0 bases from V and 7 bases from J, leaving 15 bases between. From germline, CDR1 is SQVTM and CDR2 ANQGSEA. CDR3 amino acids: CSVEEEGAGGGYTF. DNA for the CDR3: TGCAGCGTTGAAGAGGAGGGTGCTGGTGGTGGCTACACCTTC.

The V and J genes are TRBV20-1 and TRBJ2-1, with a weak D call TRBD1 (7 bases). The CDR3 length is 14 residues. Germline V gene lookup returns CDR1 DFQATT and CDR2 SNEGSKA (reference sequence). V lost 3 bases and J 15 bases, leaving 24 bases between the germline ends. This CDR3 reads CSASSRGRLDRMFF. The CDR3, as DNA: TGCAGTGCTAGCTCCAGGGGGAGGCTCGATAGAATGTTCTTC.

V and J are TRBV28 and TRBJ1-2; TRBD1 agrees at 10 bases. After removal of 5 bases from V and 3 bases from J, the junction contained 9 bases not matched to a gene. This CDR3 has 16 amino acids. The germline CDR1 and CDR2 sequences are MDHEN and SYDVKM. CDR3 sequence reads: CASSPPGQGIDYGYTF. The DNA for the CDR3 is TGTGCCAGCAGTCCTCCGGGACAGGGGATCGACTATGGCTACACCTTC.

This clonotype came up a few times. The J gene is TRBJ2-3, the V gene TRBV7-2, with D uncertain. The CDR3 extends over 15 amino acids. Germline CDR1 reads SGHTA; CDR2 reads FQGNSA. Trimming took off 4 bases at V and 4 bases at J, with 15 bases between the two ends. The CDR3 nucleotides are TGTGCCAGCAGCTCCATTTTAGTATCGGCAGATACGCAGTATTTT. Protein product: CASSSILVSADTQYF.

The rearrangement joins TRBV20-1 to TRBJ2-1; 9 positions agree with TRBD2. Losses at the gene ends were 6 bases for V and 6 bases for J; bases not matched to a gene: 12. The CDR3 sequence is 15 residues long. Germline V gene lookup returns CDR1 DFQATT and CDR2 SNEGSKA (reference sequence). The CDR3 nucleotides read TGCAGTGCGCCACCCGGGACTAGCAGCACCAATGAGCAGTTCTTC. It encodes CSAPPGTSSTNEQFF.

This clonotype was counted between two and nine times. This sequence joins TRBV6-5 and TRBJ2-2; no firm D call. The CDR3 covers 11 residues. Trimming left V 6 bases short and J 13 bases short, with 12 bases between. Germline V lookup: CDR1 MNHEY, CDR2 SVGAGI. The CDR3 reads CASSPGARLFF. In nucleotides, the CDR3 is TGTGCCAGCAGCCCAGGTGCTCGGCTGTTTTTT.

The chain combines TRBV7-9 with TRBJ1-1; no clear D. The CDR3 sequence is 12 residues long. V gave up 2 bases and J gave up 10 bases, with 11 bases separating them. Germline V gene data show CDR1 as SEHNR and CDR2 as FQNEAQ (reference sequence). The CDR3: CASSLNDPGAFF. CDR3 nucleotide sequence: TGTGCCAGCAGCTTAAATGACCCTGGAGCTTTCTTT.

The chain couples TRBV11-2 to TRBJ2-3; no clear D. The germline V gene encodes CDR1 SGHAT and CDR2 FQNNGV. The CDR3 extends over 14 amino acids. Trimming took off 2 bases at V and 3 bases at J, with 9 bases between the two ends. The CDR3 loop reads CASSLRAATDTQYF. Here the CDR3 DNA reads TGTGCCAGCAGCTTACGGGCAGCAACAGATACGCAGTATTTT.

The chain links TRBV5-1 to TRBJ2-3, with D maybe TRBD1 (5 bases). This CDR3 is 15 amino acids long. Germline-derived CDR1 and CDR2 are SGHRS and YFSETQ. The V end lost 0 bases, the J end lost 3 bases, and 11 bases lay between the germline ends. The CDR3 coding sequence is TGCGCCAGCAGCTTGGAGGGGCCAGGGACAGATACGCAGTATTTT. Amino acids: CASSLEGPGTDTQYF.

This clonotype was observed a few times. V is TRBV4-3 and J is TRBJ1-3; unclear D gene. In germline, CDR1 is LGHNA, CDR2 YSLEER. CDR3 length equals 14 residues. Trimming left V 2 bases short and J 8 bases short, with 13 bases between. Here the CDR3 reads CASSQIELEDTIYF. In DNA, the CDR3 is TGCGCCAGCAGCCAAATAGAGCTGGAGGACACCATATATTTT.

The V and J genes are TRBV6-1 and TRBJ2-7, with a possible D match to TRBD1 (6 bases). The V and J ends lost 4 bases and 2 bases respectively, with 12 bases between them. CDR1 is MNHNS, CDR2 SASEGT, per germline. CDR3 length: 14 residues. The CDR3 region is CASSGGGKTYEQYF. The DNA for the CDR3 is TGTGCCAGCAGTGGAGGGGGAAAAACCTACGAGCAGTACTTC.

The chain uses TRBV12-3 or TRBV12-4 and TRBJ2-1; TRBD2 might be the D (5 bases). The CDR3 has 14 amino acids. V gave up 1 base and J gave up 10 bases, with 14 bases separating them. The CDR3 sequence is CASSLEPIGLEQFF. The CDR3 DNA sequence: TGTGCCAGCAGTTTAGAACCTATAGGACTGGAGCAGTTCTTC.

This clonotype was recorded a few times. The V call is TRBV20-1, the J call TRBJ2-1; 8 nucleotides align to TRBD2. J was trimmed by 5 bases and V by 5 bases; bases with no gene match: 5. The CDR3 sequence is 13 residues long. Germline CDR1 is DFQATT and CDR2 is SNEGSKA (reference sequence). The CDR3 coding sequence is TGCAGTGCTCCGGGGGGGGGTAACAATGAGCAGTTCTTC. Translation: CSAPGGGNNEQFF.

The V call is TRBV11-2, the J call TRBJ2-3; tentatively, D is TRBD2 (6 bases). From germline, CDR1 is SGHAT and CDR2 FQNNGV. Trimming left V 5 bases short and J 2 bases short, with 14 bases between. This CDR3 region has 15 residues. The CDR3 DNA is TGTGCCAGCAGCCCCAGCGCGGGGAACACAGATACGCAGTATTTT. Its protein product is CASSPSAGNTDTQYF.

This chain joins TRBV24-1 and TRBJ1-1; 8 positions agree with TRBD1. CDR1 and CDR2 (germline): KGHDR, SFDVKD. V dropped 2 bases and J dropped 1; count of bases not matched to a gene: 8. The CDR3 covers 17 residues. The CDR3 nucleotides read TGTGCCACCAGTGATTCGTCCCGCGACAGGGGGAACACTGAAGCTTTCTTT. It translates to CATSDSSRDRGNTEAFF.